What follows are 2 T cell receptor beta chains derived from one specimen sequenced in a study of T cells after yellow fever vaccination. TCRdb re-analysed the 5' RACE reads in MiXCR, keeping a single row per CDR3 protein. Of about 580,000 distinct CDR3 sequences listed, 17% are singletons. The specimen comprised PBMCs, sampled around 5 days after the first yellow fever vaccination. These receptors were collected from a man between 18 and 35 years old who received the YFV17D yellow fever vaccine.

The rearrangement uses TRBV29-1 and TRBJ1-5; no reliable D call. With 4 bases removed from V and 3 bases from J, the gap between germline ends came to 7 bases. This CDR3 has 12 amino acids. Looked up from germline, CDR1 is SQVTM and CDR2 is ANQGSEA. The chain's CDR3 is CSVGEINQPQHF. In nucleotides, the CDR3 is TGCAGCGTTGGTGAGATCAATCAGCCCCAGCATTTT.

Only a few counts were recorded for this clonotype. V is TRBV6-1 and J is TRBJ2-1; D could derive from TRBD1 or TRBD2 (5 bases each). Between the trimmed V and J ends, which lost 5 bases and 6 bases, there was a span of 14 bases. Looked up from germline, CDR1 is MNHNS and CDR2 is SASEGT. The CDR3 consists of 14 residues. The CDR3 DNA sequence: TGTGCCAGCAGTCCTCTATGGGGGAGCAATGAGCAGTTCTTC. Its protein product is CASSPLWGSNEQFF.